The clone carrying this T cell receptor (beta chain) is a singleton in its sample. Its target is not known. The ends were cut back, 5 bases at V and 4 bases at J, with 14 bases in the middle. This CDR3 spans 13 amino acids. Germline values: CDR1 GTSNPN, CDR2 SVGIG (reference sequence). This sample was included in a study of shared clonotypes between healthy human individuals. Overall study: Three plates each covered CD4 naive and memory; CD8 naive two, CD8 memory one. Study findings and constraints: Sharing across four donors was seen in 4% to 5.5% of naive CD4 clonotypes.

TCRdb keeps only in-frame clones here, not all; method: immunoSEQ multiplex PCR. The sample has fewer than 3 million clones, about 90% seen once. The sequenced material came from naive CD4+ T cells from PBMCs. Subset defined: CD45RA+ positively selected. V is TRBV30 and J is TRBJ1-2, with D perhaps TRBD1 (5 bases). This clonotype was obtained from a man between 18 and 35 years old in good health. Some clones in this sample may be carry-over from other donors' samples. The CDR3 sequence is CAWDMDQGYGYTF. The CDR3 DNA reads TGTGCCTGGGACATGGATCAGGGCTATGGCTACACCTTC.